This T cell receptor beta chain was recovered during a study of blood T cells in healthy people across ages. Next came a second PCR, run for about 6 to 11 cycles, which used a sample-barcoded 5' primer along with a J-beta primer mix. Using its own MiXCR run on the 5' RACE reads, TCRdb lists one record per CDR3 protein. Of 800,000 to 950,000 distinct CDR3 sequences listed, almost 30% are singletons. This clonotype turned up a few times. The sample was also reused in another study, on T cells of mothers and their children.

The sequencing sample was made of blood. The receptor's source is a woman between 35 and 50 years old in good health.

CDR3 nucleotides: TGTGCCAGCAGTCGGGACAGGGTCAACACCGGGGAGCTGTTTTTT. Translating gives CASSRDRVNTGELFF. This chain uses TRBV12-3 or TRBV12-4 with TRBJ2-2; 9 nucleotides match TRBD1. This CDR3 is built from 15 residues. V was clipped by 5 bases and J by 2 bases; unmatched bases: 3.